This is a list of T cell receptor beta chains from one sample in a study of vaccination and CD4 T cells after COVID-19. These receptors' targets are unknown. TCRdb used MiXCR to reprocess the PCR reads, holding one entry per CDR3 protein. Altogether 21,000 or so distinct CDR3 sequences are present, about 51% being singletons, with the ten largest covering approximately 6%. The sequenced sample was CD4+ T cells from blood, cultured in vitro. Source of these receptors: a human donor who had recovered from COVID-19. CDR3s include the opening cysteine and the closing phenylalanine or tryptophan. Each record gives: J gene, V gene, D gene, clone size, CDR3 DNA, CDR3 protein. D genes are given only for firm matches. The size entry is marked missing in some rows and otherwise reads once, few, many or a size class.

j_call: TRBJ2-1; v_call: TRBV9; d_call: NA; clone_size: NA; cdr3_nt: TGTGCCAGCAGCCCCCGGCCCTACAGTGAGCAGTTCTTC; cdr3_aa: CASSPRPYSEQFF
j_call: TRBJ2-3; v_call: TRBV7-9; d_call: NA; clone_size: few; cdr3_nt: TGTGCCAGCAGCTTAGGGGCTTCCACAGATACGCAGTATTTT; cdr3_aa: CASSLGASTDTQYF
j_call: TRBJ1-1; v_call: TRBV12-3/TRBV12-4; d_call: NA; clone_size: NA; cdr3_nt: TGTGCCAGCAGCGATCGAATGGTGAACACTGAAGCTTTCTTT; cdr3_aa: CASSDRMVNTEAFF
j_call: TRBJ2-1; v_call: TRBV4-3; d_call: TRBD2; clone_size: NA; cdr3_nt: TGCGCCAGCAGCCCCCGATCTGGACTAGCAGATGAGCAGTTCTTC; cdr3_aa: CASSPRSGLADEQFF
j_call: TRBJ2-5; v_call: TRBV6-2/TRBV6-3; d_call: NA; clone_size: NA; cdr3_nt: TGTACCCGGGAGACCCAGTACTTC; cdr3_aa: CTRETQYF
j_call: TRBJ2-5; v_call: TRBV25-1; d_call: NA; clone_size: NA; cdr3_nt: TGTGCCAGCAGTGAATACGGCTACCAAGAGACCCAGTACTTC; cdr3_aa: CASSEYGYQETQYF
j_call: TRBJ2-5; v_call: TRBV6-1; d_call: TRBD2; clone_size: few; cdr3_nt: TGTGCCAGCAGTCCAACCGGGACTAGAGAGACCCAGTACTTC; cdr3_aa: CASSPTGTRETQYF
j_call: TRBJ2-5; v_call: TRBV20-1; d_call: NA; clone_size: NA; cdr3_nt: TGCAGTGCCACTGGTAGGCAGGGGAACCAAGAGACCCAGTACTTC; cdr3_aa: CSATGRQGNQETQYF
j_call: TRBJ2-2; v_call: TRBV7-9; d_call: NA; clone_size: NA; cdr3_nt: TGTGCCAGCAGCCCCTTAGACCTGTCAGGGGAGCTGTTTTTT; cdr3_aa: CASSPLDLSGELFF
j_call: TRBJ2-2; v_call: TRBV19; d_call: NA; clone_size: NA; cdr3_nt: TGTGCCAGTAGTATAGATTGGGACTACACCGGGGAGCTGTTTTTT; cdr3_aa: CASSIDWDYTGELFF
j_call: TRBJ1-1; v_call: TRBV7-9; d_call: NA; clone_size: NA; cdr3_nt: TGTGCCAGCAGCTTAGGACAGTTGAACACTGAAGCTTTCTTT; cdr3_aa: CASSLGQLNTEAFF
j_call: TRBJ1-4; v_call: TRBV11-2; d_call: TRBD1; clone_size: few; cdr3_nt: TGTGCCAGCAGCTTCACAGGGGTTGAAAAACTGTTTTTT; cdr3_aa: CASSFTGVEKLFF
j_call: TRBJ1-1; v_call: TRBV6-1; d_call: TRBD1; clone_size: once; cdr3_nt: TGTGCCAGCATTAAGAGTCTCCGGGACAGGGCTGAAGCTTTCTTT; cdr3_aa: CASIKSLRDRAEAFF
j_call: TRBJ2-1; v_call: TRBV12-3/TRBV12-4; d_call: TRBD2; clone_size: NA; cdr3_nt: TGTGCCAGCAGTTTAGTTCGGGGACTAGCGGGAGAAAATGAGCAGTTCTTC; cdr3_aa: CASSLVRGLAGENEQFF
j_call: TRBJ1-2; v_call: TRBV6-1; d_call: NA; clone_size: NA; cdr3_nt: TGTGCCAGCAGTCGGGACCGGCCTTACCTCTATGGCTACACCTTC; cdr3_aa: CASSRDRPYLYGYTF
j_call: TRBJ2-5; v_call: TRBV24-1; d_call: NA; clone_size: few; cdr3_nt: TGTGCCACCAGTGACCCCACCGGGGCGGGAGAGACCCAGTACTTC; cdr3_aa: CATSDPTGAGETQYF
j_call: TRBJ2-5; v_call: TRBV6-1; d_call: NA; clone_size: few; cdr3_nt: TGTGCCAGCAGTGAGTCCCCCACAGCTCAAGAGACCCAGTACTTC; cdr3_aa: CASSESPTAQETQYF
j_call: TRBJ2-7; v_call: TRBV20-1; d_call: NA; clone_size: NA; cdr3_nt: TGCAGTGCTAGAGCTGGTCACGAGCAGTACTTC; cdr3_aa: CSARAGHEQYF
j_call: TRBJ1-1; v_call: TRBV6-1; d_call: NA; clone_size: few; cdr3_nt: TGTGCCAGCAGGCAGGGACAAAACACTGAAGCTTTCTTT; cdr3_aa: CASRQGQNTEAFF
j_call: TRBJ1-4; v_call: TRBV6-1; d_call: NA; clone_size: NA; cdr3_nt: TGTGCCAGCAGTGAAGCCGGACGGGGGAATGAAAAACTGTTTTTT; cdr3_aa: CASSEAGRGNEKLFF
j_call: TRBJ2-3; v_call: TRBV24-1; d_call: NA; clone_size: NA; cdr3_nt: TGTGCCACCGAGGGGGGGCTCACAGATACGCAGTATTTT; cdr3_aa: CATEGGLTDTQYF
j_call: TRBJ2-2; v_call: TRBV27; d_call: TRBD1; clone_size: few; cdr3_nt: TGTGCCAGCAGGAGACAGGGTGTCACCGGGGAGCTGTTTTTT; cdr3_aa: CASRRQGVTGELFF
j_call: TRBJ2-3; v_call: TRBV24-1; d_call: NA; clone_size: NA; cdr3_nt: TGTGCCACGCAGGGGATCCTAAGCACAGATACGCAGTATTTT; cdr3_aa: CATQGILSTDTQYF
j_call: TRBJ2-1; v_call: TRBV2; d_call: TRBD2; clone_size: few; cdr3_nt: TGTGCCAGCCTCGTATCTAGCGGGAGCCGTCCTGAGCAGTTCTTC; cdr3_aa: CASLVSSGSRPEQFF
j_call: TRBJ2-2; v_call: TRBV6-1; d_call: TRBD2; clone_size: few; cdr3_nt: TGTGCCAGCAGTAAGACTAGCGGTACGAGCACCGGGGAGCTGTTTTTT; cdr3_aa: CASSKTSGTSTGELFF
j_call: TRBJ2-5; v_call: TRBV5-4; d_call: NA; clone_size: once; cdr3_nt: TGTGCCAGCAGCTTGAGGGGGGGCGAGTTAGAGACCCAGTACTTC; cdr3_aa: CASSLRGGELETQYF
j_call: TRBJ1-1; v_call: TRBV19; d_call: NA; clone_size: few; cdr3_nt: TGTGCCAGTAGTATGATGGGTGCAGGGAATTTGGCGAACACTGAAGCTTTCTTT; cdr3_aa: CASSMMGAGNLANTEAFF
j_call: TRBJ2-2; v_call: TRBV14; d_call: NA; clone_size: NA; cdr3_nt: TGTGCCAGCAGCCAAATATCCGCCGGGGAGCTGTTTTTT; cdr3_aa: CASSQISAGELFF
j_call: TRBJ1-5; v_call: TRBV3-1; d_call: TRBD1; clone_size: NA; cdr3_nt: TGTGCCAGCAGCCGCGACAGGGATCAGCCCCAGCATTTT; cdr3_aa: CASSRDRDQPQHF
j_call: TRBJ2-2; v_call: TRBV28; d_call: NA; clone_size: NA; cdr3_nt: TGTGCCAGCACCACAGTTAACACCGGGGAGCTGTTTTTT; cdr3_aa: CASTTVNTGELFF
j_call: TRBJ1-2; v_call: TRBV19; d_call: NA; clone_size: few; cdr3_nt: TGTGCCAGTAGTATTGATATCAGGGGCTCTGGCTACACCTTC; cdr3_aa: CASSIDIRGSGYTF
j_call: TRBJ2-3; v_call: TRBV2; d_call: NA; clone_size: few; cdr3_nt: TGTGCCAGCAGTCTACAGCTAGGAACAGATACGCAGTATTTT; cdr3_aa: CASSLQLGTDTQYF
j_call: TRBJ2-3; v_call: TRBV19; d_call: NA; clone_size: few; cdr3_nt: TGTGCCAGTACCCCGGACAACACAGATACGCAGTATTTT; cdr3_aa: CASTPDNTDTQYF